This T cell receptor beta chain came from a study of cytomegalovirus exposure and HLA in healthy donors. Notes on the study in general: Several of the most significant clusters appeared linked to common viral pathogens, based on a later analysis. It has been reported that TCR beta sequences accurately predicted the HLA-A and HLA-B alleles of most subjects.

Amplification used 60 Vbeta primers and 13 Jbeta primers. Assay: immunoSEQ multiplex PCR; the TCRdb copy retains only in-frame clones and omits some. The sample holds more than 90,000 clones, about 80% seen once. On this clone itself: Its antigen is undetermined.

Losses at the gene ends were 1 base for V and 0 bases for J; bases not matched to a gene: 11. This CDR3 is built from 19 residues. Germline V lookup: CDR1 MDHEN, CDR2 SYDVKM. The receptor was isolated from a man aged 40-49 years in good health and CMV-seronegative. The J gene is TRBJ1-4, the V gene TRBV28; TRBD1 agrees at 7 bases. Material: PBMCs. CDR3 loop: CASSLFVWPQGATNEKLFF. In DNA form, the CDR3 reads TGTGCCAGCAGTTTATTCGTTTGGCCTCAGGGGGCAACTAATGAAAAACTGTTTTTT.